Sequencing of this T cell receptor beta chain was carried out in a study of blood T cells in healthy people across ages. Study results and limitations: Roughly linearly, TCR beta diversity per million T cells fell as age increased.

PCR was performed a second time for about 6 to 11 cycles using a sample-barcoded 5' primer and a J-beta primer mix. Every single cDNA molecule received a tag from a template-switch adaptor with 12 random nucleotides. Each CDR3 protein gets one entry after TCRdb re-called the 5' RACE reads with MiXCR. The data contain more than 1 million distinct CDR3 sequences, over 35% of them singletons. Each donor supplied approximately 10 milliliters of peripheral blood. As regards this clonotype: Its matching antigen is unknown.

Sequenced sample: blood. The source is a woman aged 60-70 years in good health.

Here the CDR3 DNA reads TGCAGTGCTGTGCTAGCGGGAAGTATTAATACGCAGTATTTT. This codes for CSAVLAGSINTQYF. The J gene is TRBJ2-3, the V gene TRBV20-1; 9 bases are a match to TRBD2. The CDR3 consists of 14 residues. J lost 7 bases, V lost 5 bases, and 10 bases had no gene match. Germline CDR1 reads DFQATT; CDR2 reads SNEGSKA (reference sequence).